The 18 T cell receptor beta chains in this list originate from one sample, sequenced in a study of cytomegalovirus exposure and HLA in healthy donors. Amplification used 60 Vbeta primers and 13 Jbeta primers. The method was immunoSEQ multiplex PCR; TCRdb's version includes in-frame clones alone and lacks a portion of them. The sample includes 150,000 or so clones, more than 70% of them seen just once. Source material: PBMCs. The source is a woman aged 40-49 years in good health and CMV-seropositive.

The rearrangement uses TRBV19 and TRBJ1-5; tentatively, D is TRBD1 (6 bases). Trimming cost V 4 bases and J 4 bases, with 11 bases left between them. Germline assignment: CDR1 LNHDA and CDR2 SQIVND (reference sequence). The CDR3 length is 14 residues. The CDR3 bases are TGTGCCAGTAGTAAAGGGGGTCGTAATCAGCCCCAGCATTTT. Translation gives CASSKGGRNQPQHF.

This clone occurred many times. The rearrangement links TRBV7-8 to TRBJ1-4; no firm D call. CDR1 is SGHVS, CDR2 FQNEAQ, per germline. V shed 0 bases and J shed 5 bases, with 13 bases lying between them. The CDR3 covers 16 residues. CDR3 in amino acids: CASSLASGSRNEKLFF. Here the CDR3 DNA reads TGTGCCAGCAGCTTAGCCTCAGGCTCCAGAAATGAAAAACTGTTTTTT.

The chain employs TRBV9 and TRBJ2-1; 11 nucleotides match TRBD2. The germline V gene encodes CDR1 SGDLS and CDR2 YYNGEE. This CDR3 has 15 amino acids. V lost 4 bases to trimming and J lost 10 bases; unmatched junction nucleotides: 10. This chain's CDR3 is CASSHIAGGPGEQFF. CDR3 DNA sequence: TGTGCCAGCAGCCACATAGCGGGAGGGCCAGGGGAGCAGTTCTTC.

This clone was detected ten times or more. This rearrangement joins TRBV5-6 to TRBJ2-7, with D perhaps matching TRBD2 (6 bases). Germline V gene data show CDR1 as SGHDT and CDR2 as YYEEEE. Trimming cost V 4 bases and J 4 bases, with 18 bases left between them. The CDR3 has 15 amino acids. The CDR3 DNA is TGTGCCAGCAGCCCGGATGCGGGACGGACGTACGAGCAGTACTTC. Translation gives CASSPDAGRTYEQYF.

This clone has just a few counts. This sequence joins TRBV28 and TRBJ1-5; no clear D. The CDR3 sequence is 14 residues long. Germline CDR1 MDHEN, CDR2 SYDVKM. V lost 6 bases and J 3 bases, leaving 12 bases between the germline ends. The DNA for the CDR3 is TGTGCCAGCAGCCTAGGGAGGGACAATCAGCCCCAGCATTTT. As protein: CASSLGRDNQPQHF.

The table lists this clone with a few counts. The chain uses TRBV10-2 and TRBJ1-5; 8 nucleotides line up with TRBD1. This CDR3 region has 16 residues. The V segment lost 4 bases and the J segment 3 bases; nucleotides outside the gene matches: 8. Germline V CDR1 and CDR2: WSHSY, SAAADI. CDR3 sequence: CASSGDRGRFNQPQHF. CDR3 sequence (DNA): TGCGCCAGCAGTGGAGACAGGGGACGCTTCAATCAGCCCCAGCATTTT.

The chain joins TRBV7-2 to TRBJ2-5; 11 bases are a match to TRBD2. The CDR3 runs to 14 residues. CDR1 and CDR2 (germline): SGHTA, FQGNSA. Trimming took 4 bases from V and 9 from J; bases not matched to a gene: 7. The DNA of the CDR3 is TGTGCCAGCAGCTCCCTACTAGCGGGAGTGCCCCAGTACTTC. Translated, it gives CASSSLLAGVPQYF.

The CDR3 nucleotides are TGTGCTAGTGGTTTGGTACGAAAACAGGGTCTAGCGGGAGACACCGGGGAGCTGTTTTTT. Translating gives CASGLVRKQGLAGDTGELFF. The chain couples TRBV12-5 to TRBJ2-2; 10 nucleotides line up with TRBD2. The J segment lost 3 bases and the V segment lost 0 bases, leaving 13 bases of the junction unmatched. CDR1 is LGHNT, CDR2 FRNRAP, per germline. The CDR3 has 20 amino acids. Full variable domain (outside the CDR3, taken from reference TRBV12-5 and TRBJ2-2): DARVTQTPRHKVTEMGQEVTMRCQPILGHNTVFWYRQTMMQGLELLAYFRNRAPLDDSGMPKDRFSAEMPDATLATLKIQPSEPRDSAVYFCASGLVRKQGLAGDTGELFFGEGSRLTVL.

The rearrangement joins TRBV11-2 to TRBJ2-4, with 8 bases matching TRBD1. CDR1 and CDR2 from the germline V gene are SGHAT and FQNNGV. This CDR3 spans 13 amino acids. V gave up 0 bases and J gave up 12 bases; unmatched junction bases: 4. The CDR3 DNA reads TGTGCCAGCAGCTTAGAGGGGACAGGTAATCAGTACTTC. It codes for CASSLEGTGNQYF. Using reference TRBV11-2 and TRBJ2-4 for the parts outside the CDR3, the full variable domain is EAGVAQSPRYKIIEKRQSVAFWCNPISGHATLYWYQQILGQGPKLLIQFQNNGVVDDSQLPKDRFSAERLKGVDSTLKIQPAKLEDSAVYLCASSLEGTGNQYFGAGTRLSVL.

The V call is TRBV5-6, the J call TRBJ2-5; 8 bases are shared with TRBD2. The better agreement between TRBJ2-7 and the DNA end casts doubt on the J call. Looked up from germline, CDR1 is SGHDT and CDR2 is YYEEEE. CDR3 length: 16 residues. The CDR3 bases are TGTGCCAGCAGCGGATGGGCCAGCGGGAGTCTCTACGAGCAGTACTTC. Protein sequence: CASSGWASGSLYEQYF.

This sequence joins TRBV10-3 and TRBJ2-7; D is possibly TRBD1 (6 bases). From germline, CDR1 is ENHRY and CDR2 SYGVKD. V gave up 6 bases and J gave up 2 bases, with 14 bases separating them. The CDR3 length is 14 residues. In DNA, the CDR3 is TGTGCCATCAGCGGGACAATTTTAGCCTACGAGCAGTACTTC. Translated: CAISGTILAYEQYF.

The chain has TRBV9 and TRBJ2-1; 8 nucleotides align to TRBD2. The germline V gene has CDR1 SGDLS and CDR2 YYNGEE. Trimming cost V 0 bases and J 6 bases; bases outside gene matches: 5. The CDR3 has 15 residues. The CDR3 region is CASSVAGGPLNEQFF. CDR3 bases: TGTGCCAGCAGCGTAGCGGGAGGGCCTCTCAATGAGCAGTTCTTC. The variable domain in full, with the rest retrieved from reference TRBV9 and TRBJ2-1, is DSGVTQTPKHLITATGQRVTLRCSPRSGDLSVYWYQQSLDQGLQFLIQYYNGEERAKGNILERFSAQQFPDLHSELNLSSLELGDSALYFCASSVAGGPLNEQFFGPGTRLTVL.

The chain joins TRBV18 to TRBJ1-4, with D perhaps matching TRBD1 (5 bases). V gave up 3 bases and J gave up 4 bases, with 12 bases separating them. Germline CDR1 KGHSH, CDR2 LQKENI. This CDR3 contains 15 residues. The CDR3: CASSPSRQSNEKLFF. The CDR3 region has the DNA TGTGCCAGCTCACCTTCAAGACAGAGTAATGAAAAACTGTTTTTT.

Remarks on this clone: Germline and junction disagree at one end, which may indicate a read error. CDR3 coding DNA: TGCGCCGGCAGCTTGCAGGGCAGGGTTGCTAATGAAAAACTGTTTTTT. It is translated as CAGSLQGRVANEKLFF. The chain uses TRBV5-1 and TRBJ1-4; a possible D gene is TRBD1 (5 bases). The CDR3 is 16 amino acids. From germline, CDR1 is SGHRS and CDR2 YFSETQ.

V is TRBV30 and J is TRBJ1-5; D remains unclear. The V end lost 2 bases, the J end lost 6 bases, and 8 bases lay between the germline ends. CDR1 is GTSNPN and CDR2 is SVGIG in the germline V gene (reference sequence). This CDR3 is 12 amino acids long. CDR3: CAWSRAGQPQHF. CDR3 nucleotide sequence: TGTGCCTGGAGTCGGGCGGGTCAGCCCCAGCATTTT.

This rearrangement joins TRBV27 to TRBJ2-2; 11 bases line up with TRBD2. The germline V gene has CDR1 MNHEY and CDR2 SMNVEV (reference sequence). This CDR3 spans 20 amino acids. V trimming: 6 bases; J trimming: 5 bases; junction bases outside the gene matches: 20. CDR3 residues: CASSRSTLTSGKRGTGELFF. DNA for the CDR3: TGTGCCAGCAGCAGATCGACGCTGACTAGCGGGAAGCGGGGGACCGGGGAGCTGTTTTTT.

The genes are TRBV6-1 and TRBJ2-7, with D uncertain. Germline CDR1 MNHNS, CDR2 SASEGT. Trimming cost V 5 bases and J 0 bases, with 14 bases left between them. CDR3 length: 15 amino acids. In DNA, the CDR3 is TGTGCCAGCAGTTTCCAGAGGATAGTCTCCTACGAGCAGTACTTC. Protein: CASSFQRIVSYEQYF.

The J gene is TRBJ2-3, the V gene TRBV6-4, with TRBD2 as a possible D gene (6 bases). There are 16 residues in the CDR3. Germline CDR1 is MRHNA and CDR2 is SNTAGT. The V end lost 2 bases, the J end lost 0 bases, and 12 bases lay between the germline ends. The CDR3, as DNA: TGTGCCAGCAGTGACGAGGCAGGGACTAGCACAGATACGCAGTATTTT. The encoded protein is CASSDEAGTSTDTQYF.